Included here is one T cell receptor (beta chain) sequence, with context. Its specificity is not known. This record comes from a study of T cell responses to AZD1222 COVID-19 vaccine. Study-wide context: Second-dose intervals near 4 or 12 weeks were combined. General study findings and limits: Just a handful of people given AZD1222 tested seropositive at baseline. The sample set comprised mostly white British donors with more females, and clonal diversity was possibly underestimated. Unmutated variant regions are reportedly targeted by nearly half of spike-specific TCRs.

CDR3 size: 16 residues. The V and J ends lost 3 bases and 1 base respectively, with 13 bases between them. Per germline, CDR1 LNHDA and CDR2 SQIVND (reference sequence). Profiled with immunoSEQ multiplex PCR; TCRdb holds only in-frame clones, not every one. The sample consists of about 110,000 clones, approximately 85% of them appearing once. The chain joins TRBV19 to TRBJ1-5, with a possible D match to TRBD1 (5 bases). The specimen was peripheral blood, collected on day 0 of AZD1222 vaccination. This TCR was sampled from an adult in good health. This CDR3 is CASSMGGGRSNQPQHF. CDR3 sequence (DNA): TGTGCCAGTAGTATGGGGGGGGGTAGAAGCAATCAGCCCCAGCATTTT.